A single sample is the source of the 26 T cell receptor beta chains below, sequenced in a study of cytomegalovirus exposure and HLA in healthy donors. Researchers ran the PCR with 60 Vbeta and 13 Jbeta primers. TCRdb's copy holds only in-frame clones and misses some; the assay was immunoSEQ multiplex PCR. The sample table includes about 53,000 clones. The sample taken for sequencing was PBMCs. These receptors were obtained from a woman in her late teens or twenties in good health and CMV-seronegative.

The gene calls are TRBV11-3 and TRBJ2-7; 11 bases match TRBD2. CDR1 is SGHNT and CDR2 is YENEEA in the germline V gene. The J segment lost 1 base and the V segment lost 1 base, leaving 3 bases of the junction unmatched. The CDR3 is 16 residues long. CDR3 DNA: TGTGCCAGCAGCTTAGCGCTAGCGGGGGGATCCTACGAGCAGTACTTC. This codes for CASSLALAGGSYEQYF.

The chain employs TRBV11-3 and TRBJ2-7, with a weak D call TRBD2 (6 bases). V dropped 5 bases and J dropped 7 bases, with 21 bases sitting between them. The CDR3 sequence is 15 residues long. CDR1 is SGHNT, CDR2 YENEEA, per germline. The CDR3 is CASSPGGVGLGEQYF. Written as DNA, the CDR3 is TGTGCCAGCAGCCCAGGCGGGGTAGGGCTCGGGGAGCAGTACTTC.

This sequence joins TRBV5-1 and TRBJ1-5, with D unresolved. Trimming took 4 bases from V and 2 from J, leaving 10 bases between them. The CDR3 has 14 amino acids. CDR1 and CDR2 from the germline V gene are SGHRS and YFSETQ. The chain's CDR3 is CASSLDTGNQPQHF. CDR3 in DNA: TGCGCCAGCAGCCTTGACACGGGCAATCAGCCCCAGCATTTT.

The chain couples TRBV6-5 to TRBJ2-1; tentatively, D is TRBD2 (5 bases). V was clipped by 5 bases and J by 9 bases, with 11 bases between them. Per germline, CDR1 MNHEY and CDR2 SVGAGI. This CDR3 has 12 amino acids. The CDR3 loop reads CASSNLGSEQFF. Written as DNA, the CDR3 is TGTGCCAGCAGTAACCTTGGGAGTGAGCAGTTCTTC.

CDR3 loop: CSATNTGELFF. In nucleotides, the CDR3 is TGCAGTGCAACTAACACCGGGGAGCTGTTTTTT. V is TRBV20-1 and J is TRBJ2-2; no firm D call. CDR1 is DFQATT, CDR2 SNEGSKA, per germline (reference sequence). The CDR3 sequence is 11 residues long. Trimming took off 6 bases at V and 2 bases at J, with 4 bases between the two ends.

The chain links TRBV15 to TRBJ1-5; no clear D. The germline V gene has CDR1 LNHNV and CDR2 YYDKDF (reference sequence). Trimming took 0 bases from V and 3 from J, leaving 9 bases between them. CDR3 size: 15 residues. CDR3 sequence reads: CATSRDRSFNQPQHF. The CDR3 DNA follows: TGTGCCACCAGCAGAGATCGAAGCTTCAATCAGCCCCAGCATTTT. The full variable domain, completed using reference TRBV15 and TRBJ1-5, is DAMVIQNPRYQVTQFGKPVTLSCSQTLNHNVMYWYQQKSSQAPKLLFHYYDKDFNNEADTPDNFQSRRPNTSFCFLDIRSPGLGDTAMYLCATSRDRSFNQPQHFGDGTRLSIL.

CDR3 sequence (DNA): TGTGCCAGTAGTGGGAAGCTAGCGGGGGGCCTCGGGGAGCAGTTCTTC. Protein product: CASSGKLAGGLGEQFF. The chain links TRBV19 to TRBJ2-1; TRBD2 aligns across 11 bases. The ends lost 5 bases at V and 10 bases at J; junction bases unmatched: 13. Per germline, CDR1 LNHDA and CDR2 SQIVND (reference sequence). This CDR3 is 16 amino acids long.

The chain couples TRBV6-1 to TRBJ1-5; 7 nucleotides agree with TRBD1. The CDR3 has 14 amino acids. Germline lookup yields CDR1 MNHNS and CDR2 SASEGT. Trimming at V came to 7 bases and at J to 1 base, leaving 4 bases not matched to a gene. The CDR3 protein is CASTLGQSNQPQHF. The CDR3 nucleotides are TGTGCCAGCACCCTGGGACAGAGCAATCAGCCCCAGCATTTT.

This chain joins TRBV6-1 and TRBJ1-1; TRBD1 is a possible D gene (6 bases). The CDR3 is 14 residues long. In germline, CDR1 is MNHNS, CDR2 SASEGT. The V and J ends lost 6 bases and 7 bases respectively, with 18 bases between them. The CDR3 bases are TGTGCCAGCAGGTGGGGCAGGGGTGATAATGAAGCTTTCTTT. It specifies CASRWGRGDNEAFF.

The chain uses TRBV2 and TRBJ1-1; tentatively, D is TRBD1 (6 bases). Trimming took off 2 bases at V and 2 bases at J, with 15 bases between the two ends. The CDR3 is made up of 16 amino acids. Germline V lookup: CDR1 SNHLY, CDR2 FYNNEI. CDR3 bases: TGTGCCAGCAGTGAACAGGGGTCCCGATTAAACACTGAAGCTTTCTTT. Translated, it gives CASSEQGSRLNTEAFF.

The CDR3 region has the DNA TGTGCCAGCAGTGGTACTAGCGGGGAGTACAATGAGCAGTTCTTC. This codes for CASSGTSGEYNEQFF. V usage is TRBV6-1 and J usage is TRBJ2-1; 10 positions match TRBD2. The V and J ends lost 4 bases and 4 bases, in that order; junction bases with no gene match: 4. CDR3 size: 15 residues. Germline assignment: CDR1 MNHNS and CDR2 SASEGT.

The V and J genes are TRBV5-1 and TRBJ1-4, with D perhaps TRBD1 (6 bases). V was clipped by 4 bases and J by 6 bases, with 13 bases between them. The CDR3 is 14 amino acids. The V gene's germline CDR1 is SGHRS and CDR2 YFSETQ. Here the CDR3 reads CASSPQGSDEKLFF. Here the CDR3 DNA reads TGCGCCAGCAGCCCGCAGGGGTCCGATGAAAAACTGTTTTTT.

The J gene is TRBJ2-5, the V gene TRBV7-9; 9 bases match TRBD2. V lost 4 bases and J lost 5; bases outside the gene matches: 2. Looked up from germline, CDR1 is SEHNR and CDR2 is FQNEAQ (reference sequence). The CDR3 runs to 13 residues. As DNA, the CDR3 is TGTGCCAGCAGCTCTAGCGGGGTCGAGACCCAGTACTTC. As protein: CASSSSGVETQYF.

The rearrangement uses TRBV18 and TRBJ2-7, with a possible D match to TRBD1 (5 bases). The CDR3 runs to 17 residues. V was clipped by 3 bases and J by 2 bases, with 20 bases between them. Germline V CDR1 and CDR2: KGHSH, LQKENI. CDR3 sequence: CASSPYTLRVSAYEQYF. CDR3 nucleotides: TGTGCCAGCTCACCCTACACCCTCAGGGTAAGCGCCTACGAGCAGTACTTC.

The chain links TRBV2 to TRBJ2-7; D remains ambiguous. Germline lookup yields CDR1 SNHLY and CDR2 FYNNEI. V shed 4 bases and J shed 3 bases, with 4 bases lying between them. The CDR3 is 11 residues long. In nucleotides, the CDR3 is TGTGCCAGCAGTGCAATCTACGAGCAGTACTTC. Amino acids: CASSAIYEQYF.

V usage is TRBV7-6 and J usage is TRBJ2-2, with D uncertain. Germline V gene data show CDR1 as SGHVS and CDR2 as FNYEAQ. Trimming left V 3 bases short and J 1 base short, with 6 bases between. The CDR3 totals 14 residues. CDR3 nucleotide sequence: TGTGCCAGCAGCTTTGGCAGGAACACCGGGGAGCTGTTTTTT. Residues: CASSFGRNTGELFF.

The chain employs TRBV13 and TRBJ1-6; D not resolved. Trimming removed 5 bases at V and 11 bases at J, with 16 bases between. Germline CDR1 is PRHDT and CDR2 is FYEKMQ (reference sequence). This CDR3 is built from 14 residues. CDR3 nucleotides: TGTGCCAGCAGCCCGCCCCAGTCGAGGACACCCCTCCACTTT. It encodes CASSPPQSRTPLHF.

V gene TRBV4-1 combines with J gene TRBJ1-6; tentatively, D is TRBD1 (5 bases). Trimming removed 4 bases from V and 6 bases from J, with 19 bases in between. The CDR3 covers 17 residues. From germline, CDR1 is MGHRA and CDR2 YSYEKL. DNA of the CDR3: TGCGCCAGCAGCCCGTTCTTCCAGGGTTCGAGTAATTCACCCCTCCACTTT. As protein: CASSPFFQGSSNSPLHF.

This chain links TRBV30 with TRBJ2-2; no reliable D call. The germline V and J ends were trimmed by 6 bases and 7 bases, with 15 bases remaining between them. The CDR3 is made up of 13 amino acids. Per germline, CDR1 GTSNPN and CDR2 SVGIG (reference sequence). In DNA form, the CDR3 reads TGTGCCTGCCGCCGATGGAGAGTCGGGGAGCTGTTTTTT. This gives the protein CACRRWRVGELFF.

The chain carries TRBV27 and TRBJ2-2, with TRBD2 identical over 7 bases. Trimming cost V 3 bases and J 5 bases; bases outside gene matches: 9. Germline CDR1 and CDR2: MNHEY and SMNVEV (reference sequence). The CDR3 is 16 residues long. As DNA, the CDR3 is TGTGCCAGCAGTTTGTTAGCTAGCGGAATAACCGGGGAGCTGTTTTTT. Its protein product is CASSLLASGITGELFF.

The chain joins TRBV5-4 to TRBJ2-7; 10 bases map to TRBD1. Germline lookup yields CDR1 SGHNT and CDR2 YYREEE (reference sequence). This CDR3 has 14 amino acids. The V gene end was trimmed by 4 bases and the J gene end by 4 bases; junction bases not matched to a gene: 5. The CDR3 sequence: CASSPGQGPYEQYF. DNA of the CDR3: TGTGCCAGCAGCCCGGGACAGGGGCCGTACGAGCAGTACTTC.

This rearrangement joins TRBV7-6 to TRBJ1-2; D is undetermined. CDR1 and CDR2 (germline): SGHVS, FNYEAQ. The CDR3 is 17 amino acids. V dropped 0 bases and J dropped 3 bases, with 17 bases sitting between them. The CDR3, as DNA: TGTGCCAGCAGCTTAGCCCATACCTCTGGAGGAGACTATGGCTACACCTTC. It encodes CASSLAHTSGGDYGYTF.

V and J are TRBV5-1 and TRBJ2-1; 10 bases align to TRBD2. The CDR3 runs to 15 residues. V dropped 4 bases and J dropped 8; count of bases not matched to a gene: 9. Germline CDR1 SGHRS, CDR2 YFSETQ. Here the CDR3 DNA reads TGCGCCAGCAGCCAACTAGCGGGGTCTGTCGATGAGCAGTTCTTC. This encodes CASSQLAGSVDEQFF.

The rearrangement uses TRBV28 and TRBJ1-4; a weak D match, TRBD1 (6 bases). Trimming removed 3 bases from V and 8 bases from J, with 13 bases in between. CDR1 is MDHEN and CDR2 is SYDVKM in the germline V gene. CDR3 size: 14 residues. The CDR3 DNA reads as TGTGCCAGCAGTTTCGAACAGGGAAGGGAAAAACTGTTTTTT. It specifies CASSFEQGREKLFF.

The V gene is TRBV2, the J gene TRBJ1-5; the match to TRBD1 covers 8 bases. Germline CDR1 SNHLY, CDR2 FYNNEI. V was clipped by 3 bases and J by 1 base; unmatched bases: 11. The CDR3 covers 18 residues. The CDR3 DNA follows: TGTGCCAGCAGTGACTCACACACCGACAGGGGAAGCAATCAGCCCCAGCATTTT. It yields the protein CASSDSHTDRGSNQPQHF.

The chain is built from TRBV11-3 and TRBJ2-1; 7 bases fit TRBD1. The junction had 2 bases not matched to a gene; V was cut back by 5 bases and J by 4 bases. The CDR3 is made up of 13 amino acids. In germline, CDR1 is SGHNT, CDR2 YENEEA. The CDR3 region is CASSPGQYNEQFF. The CDR3 DNA sequence: TGTGCCAGCAGCCCGGGACAGTACAATGAGCAGTTCTTC. Full variable domain (outside the CDR3, taken from reference TRBV11-3 and TRBJ2-1): EAGVVQSPRYKIIEKKQPVAFWCNPISGHNTLYWYLQNLGQGPELLIRYENEEAVDDSQLPKDRFSAERLKGVDSTLKIQPAELGDSAVYLCASSPGQYNEQFFGPGTRLTVL.